A single sample gave rise to the 2 T cell receptor beta chains below, sequenced in a study of blood T cell repertoires in COVID-19. The repertoire was sequenced with immunoSEQ multiplex PCR; TCRdb's copy has only in-frame clones and lacks some. The data hold some 200,000 clones, with 84% observed a single time. The sample was peripheral blood. These receptors were obtained from a man in his fifties with active or convalescent COVID-19.

This clone has just one count. The chain recombines TRBV5-1 with TRBJ1-1; D is unclear. This CDR3 has 14 residues. Germline CDR1 reads SGHRS; CDR2 reads YFSETQ. V lost 3 bases and J 3 bases, leaving 12 bases between the germline ends. CDR3 loop: CASSSLGRDTEAFF. CDR3 in DNA: TGCGCCAGCAGCTCGCTCGGTCGGGACACTGAAGCTTTCTTT.

The chain has TRBV5-4 and TRBJ2-3; D gene unclear. Germline V gene lookup returns CDR1 SGHNT and CDR2 YYREEE (reference sequence). With 0 bases removed from V and 2 bases from J, the gap between germline ends came to 7 bases. The CDR3 contains 14 residues. This CDR3 is CASSLDTPTDTQYF. The CDR3 DNA reads TGTGCCAGCAGCTTGGATACTCCCACAGATACGCAGTATTTT.